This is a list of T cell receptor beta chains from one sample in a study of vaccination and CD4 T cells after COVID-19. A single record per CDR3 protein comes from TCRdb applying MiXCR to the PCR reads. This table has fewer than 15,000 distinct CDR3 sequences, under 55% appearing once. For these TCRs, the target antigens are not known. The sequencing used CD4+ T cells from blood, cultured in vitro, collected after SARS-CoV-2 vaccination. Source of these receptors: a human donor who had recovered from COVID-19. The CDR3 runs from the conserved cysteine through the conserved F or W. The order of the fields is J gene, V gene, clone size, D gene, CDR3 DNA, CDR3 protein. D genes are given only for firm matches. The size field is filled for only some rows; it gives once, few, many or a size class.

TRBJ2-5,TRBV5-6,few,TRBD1,TGTGCCAGCAGCTGGACAGGGGGGGGCCAAGAGACCCAGTACTTC,CASSWTGGGQETQYF
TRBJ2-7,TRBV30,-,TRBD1,TGTGCCTTGGGACAGGGGACCCACGAGCAGTACTTC,CALGQGTHEQYF
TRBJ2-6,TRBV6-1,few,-,TGTGCCAGCAATCCCAGGGACTCTGGGGCCAACGTCCTGACTTTC,CASNPRDSGANVLTF
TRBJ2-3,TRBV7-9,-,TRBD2,TGTGCCAGCAGCTTAAATAATATCGTAGCGGGAGGGAACACAGATACGCAGTATTTT,CASSLNNIVAGGNTDTQYF
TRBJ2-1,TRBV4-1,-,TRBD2,TGCGCCAGCAGCCAATCCTTACCCGGACTAGCGGACTACAATGAGCAGTTCTTC,CASSQSLPGLADYNEQFF
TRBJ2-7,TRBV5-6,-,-,TGTGCCAGCAGCTTGGGTGGGCCGTCCTACGAGCAGTACTTC,CASSLGGPSYEQYF
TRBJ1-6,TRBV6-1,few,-,TGTGCCAGCAGTGCGCCCTCAGGGACGAGCTCCTATAATTCACCCCTCCACTTT,CASSAPSGTSSYNSPLHF
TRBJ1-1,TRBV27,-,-,TGTGCCAGCAGTTTAACGGGGAACACTGAAGCTTTCTTT,CASSLTGNTEAFF
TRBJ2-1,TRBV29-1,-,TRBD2,TGCAGCGTTGAAGATCGAACTAGCGGTAGAGATGAGCAGTTCTTC,CSVEDRTSGRDEQFF
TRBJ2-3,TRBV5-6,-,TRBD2,TGTGCCAGCAGCTTGGTTCTATTAGCGGGAGGTGGTTCGGATACGCAGTATTTT,CASSLVLLAGGGSDTQYF
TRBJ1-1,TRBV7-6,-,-,TGTGCCAGCAGCTTAACCCAGTCTCGCACTGAAGCTTTCTTT,CASSLTQSRTEAFF
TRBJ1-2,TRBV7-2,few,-,TGTGCCAGCAGCTTAGCGGCTAACAGGGGCTACACCTTC,CASSLAANRGYTF
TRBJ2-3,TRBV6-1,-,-,TGTGCCAGCAGCGAGGGACGTACTGCAGTGCCTAGCACAGATACGCAGTATTTT,CASSEGRTAVPSTDTQYF
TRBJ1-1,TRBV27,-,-,TGTGCCAGCAGCTCCCCCGACACTGAAGCTTTCTTT,CASSSPDTEAFF
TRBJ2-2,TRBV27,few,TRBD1,TGTGCCAGCAGTTTGGACAGGGGGGGACCGGGGGCCGGGGAGCTGTTTTTT,CASSLDRGGPGAGELFF
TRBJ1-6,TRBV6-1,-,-,TGTGCCAGCACCGGGGGGGGGCCAGCCAATTCACCCCTCCACTTT,CASTGGGPANSPLHF
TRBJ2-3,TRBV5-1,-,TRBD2,TGCGCCAGCAGCTTGGCCCGGGGACTAGCGGGAGGCGTCAAGGGAGATACGCAGTATTTT,CASSLARGLAGGVKGDTQYF
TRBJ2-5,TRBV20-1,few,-,TGCAGTGCTAGAGAGTCTCTACGCGGGGAGACCCAGTACTTC,CSARESLRGETQYF
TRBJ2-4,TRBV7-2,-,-,TGTGCCAGCAGCTCCTCTAGCGTACTAGCCAAAAACATTCAGTACTTC,CASSSSSVLAKNIQYF
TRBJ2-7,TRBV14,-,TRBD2,TGTGCCAGCAGCCAGCGACTAGTGGGACTATCCTACGAGCAGTACTTC,CASSQRLVGLSYEQYF
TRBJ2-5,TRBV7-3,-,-,TGTGCCAGCAGCCGAGGACAGCTTTCAGGAGAGACCCAGTACTTC,CASSRGQLSGETQYF
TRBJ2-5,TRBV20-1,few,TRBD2,TGCAGTGCTAGTGGGACAGCGGGACTAGCGGGAGTTTGGGAGACCCAGTACTTC,CSASGTAGLAGVWETQYF
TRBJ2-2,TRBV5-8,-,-,TGTGCCTGTAAGGAGACACCGAACACCGGGGAGCTGTTTTTT,CACKETPNTGELFF
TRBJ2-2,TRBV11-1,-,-,TGTGCCAGCAGCTTAGCGGAGGGACTCCGGGAGCTGTTTTTT,CASSLAEGLRELFF
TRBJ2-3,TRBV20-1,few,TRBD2,TGCAGTGCTAGAGATCCCCTAGCGGGAGACACAGATACGCAGTATTTT,CSARDPLAGDTDTQYF
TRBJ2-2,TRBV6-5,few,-,TGTGCCAGCAGTTACTCGAAAGGAAACAGGGTCGGGCTAGCGAGTAACACCGGGGAGCTGTTTTTT,CASSYSKGNRVGLASNTGELFF
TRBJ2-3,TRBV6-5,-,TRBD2,TGTGCCAGCAGTTCCCTGAGCGGGAGGACAGATACGCAGTATTTT,CASSSLSGRTDTQYF
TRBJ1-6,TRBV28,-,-,TGTGCCAGTGACAGGCTTGATTCACCCCTCCACTTT,CASDRLDSPLHF
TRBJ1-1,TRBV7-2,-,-,TGTGCCAGCAGCCCCTCTGCCAGTGAAGAAGCTTTCTTT,CASSPSASEEAFF
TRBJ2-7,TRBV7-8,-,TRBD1,TGTGCCAGCAGCAAGACCGGGACAGGAGATTACGAGCAGTACTTC,CASSKTGTGDYEQYF
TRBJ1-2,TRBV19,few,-,TGTGCCAGTAGTATAAAGGAATTCTATGGCTACACCTTC,CASSIKEFYGYTF
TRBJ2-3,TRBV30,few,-,TGTGCCGTCGAGACCCTTTCAAATACGCAGTATTTT,CAVETLSNTQYF
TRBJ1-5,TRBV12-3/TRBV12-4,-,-,TGTGCCAGCAGTTTAGCGCTCAGGGTACAGCCCCAGCATTTT,CASSLALRVQPQHF
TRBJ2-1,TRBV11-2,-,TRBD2,TGTGCCAGCAGCCCGATAGCGGGAGCCTACAATGAGCAGTTCTTC,CASSPIAGAYNEQFF
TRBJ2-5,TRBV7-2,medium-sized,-,TGTGCCAGCAGTCGGAGGGGGGAGACCCAGTACTTC,CASSRRGETQYF
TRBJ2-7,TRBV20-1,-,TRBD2,TGCAGTGCTAGGGCTAGCGGGCATAACGAGCAGTACTTC,CSARASGHNEQYF
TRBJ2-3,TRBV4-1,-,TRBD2,TGCGCCAGCAGCCAAGAGCGGGGGGGGGCGGATACGCAGTATTTT,CASSQERGGADTQYF
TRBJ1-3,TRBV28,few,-,TGTGCCAGCAGTTCTAACACCATATATTTT,CASSSNTIYF
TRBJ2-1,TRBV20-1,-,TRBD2,TGCAGTGCTGCCGGGACTAGCGGGATTTTAAGTAGCGGTGAGCAGTTCTTC,CSAAGTSGILSSGEQFF
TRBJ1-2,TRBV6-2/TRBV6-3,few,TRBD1,TGTGCCAGCAGGGATCCCGGGACAGGGGGCAGTGGCTACACCTTC,CASRDPGTGGSGYTF
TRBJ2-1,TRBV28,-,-,TGTGCCAGCAGTTTATCCTCCGGGACCCCTCACAGGCAGTTCTTC,CASSLSSGTPHRQFF
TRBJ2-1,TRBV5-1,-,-,TGCGCCAGCAGCTTGGGTGGAGCGTCTAATGAGCAGTTCTTC,CASSLGGASNEQFF
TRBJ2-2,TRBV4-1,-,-,TGCGCCAGCAGCCAAGATCTGCGGGACCCCGGGGAGCTGTTTTTT,CASSQDLRDPGELFF
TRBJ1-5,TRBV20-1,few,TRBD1,TGCAGTGCTAGAGAAACCCGGGGGGGACAGGGTGAGCAGCCCCAGCATTTT,CSARETRGGQGEQPQHF
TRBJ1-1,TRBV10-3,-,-,TGTGCCATCAGTGATAGTCAGCGGAACACTGAAGCTTTCTTT,CAISDSQRNTEAFF
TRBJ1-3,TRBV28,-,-,TGTGCCAGCACGGGGGGGCCAACGTTCTCTGGAAACACCATATATTTT,CASTGGPTFSGNTIYF
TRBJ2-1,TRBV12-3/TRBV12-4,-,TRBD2,TGTGCCAGCAGTTTAGCGATGGGAGGGGTCCACAATGAGCAGTTCTTC,CASSLAMGGVHNEQFF
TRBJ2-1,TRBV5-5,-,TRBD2,TGTGCCAGCAGCCCGATAGCGGGAGTCTTGGATGAGCAGTTCTTC,CASSPIAGVLDEQFF
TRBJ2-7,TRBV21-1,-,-,TGTGCCAGCAGCAAAATTTCCAGCGGGAGTAACGAGCAGTACTTC,CASSKISSGSNEQYF
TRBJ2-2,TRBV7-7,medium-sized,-,TGTGCCAGCAGCTTAGAAACCGCGGGCACCGGGGAGCTGTTTTTT,CASSLETAGTGELFF
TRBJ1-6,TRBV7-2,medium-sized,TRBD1,TGTGCCAGCAGGTCAGGACAGGAAAGCTCCTATAATTCACCCCTCCACTTT,CASRSGQESSYNSPLHF
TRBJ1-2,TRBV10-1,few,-,TGCGCCAGCAGCCGACGGAGAGCTAACTATGGCTACACCTTC,CASSRRRANYGYTF
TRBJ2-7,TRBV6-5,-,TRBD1,TGTGCCAGCAGTTCCTTAACGAACCAGGGGGCTCGGGGCTACGAGCAGTACTTC,CASSSLTNQGARGYEQYF
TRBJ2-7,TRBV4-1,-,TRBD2,TGCGCCAGCAGTTTTTGGGGGGGCGAGCAGTACTTC,CASSFWGGEQYF
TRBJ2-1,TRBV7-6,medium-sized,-,TGTGCCAGCAGCGACCGCTCAGCGGGCCCCATCAATGAGCAGTTCTTC,CASSDRSAGPINEQFF